The subject of this entry is one T cell receptor (beta chain). This sample was taken from a study of shared clonotypes between healthy human individuals. Authors' analysis steps: There were no quality scores in the junction-only immunoSEQ sequences, so filtering differed. Clones were sequenced by immunoSEQ multiplex PCR, and TCRdb holds only the in-frame ones, with some missing. V, J and clone size were drawn from that table, and D and trimming were deduced from the DNA. The repertoire holds 95,000 to 120,000 clones, 68% seen once, with about 25% in the top ten. Germline V gives CDR1 SGDLS, CDR2 YYNGEE. V was clipped by 4 bases and J by 7 bases; unmatched bases: 17. This CDR3 has 17 residues.

Sequencing used memory CD8+ T cells sorted from blood. Subset here: CD45RO+ cells pooled with CCR7-negative TemRA cells. The receptor was isolated from a woman aged 30 to 39 in good health. This chain connects TRBV9 to TRBJ2-1, with 7 bases lining up with TRBD2. Here the CDR3 reads CASSPWDYPMEGNEQFF. CDR3 coding DNA: TGTGCCAGCAGCCCCTGGGACTACCCCATGGAGGGGAATGAGCAGTTCTTC.